This is a list of T cell receptor beta chains from one sample in a study of CD8 T cells in Susac syndrome. MiXCR, run by TCRdb on the immunoSEQ multiplex PCR reads, gives a single entry per CDR3 protein. Of 350,000 to 550,000 distinct CDR3 sequences detected, 75% to 90% appear once; the ten largest clones hold about 0.12%. The source material was CD8+ T cells from PBMCs. The receptor source for this set is a human donor with multiple sclerosis. Both conserved end residues are part of each CDR3. A D gene is named only where the DNA matches it firmly. The size entry is marked missing in some rows and otherwise reads once, few, many or a size class.

CDR3 length	V gene	J gene	D gene	clone size	CDR3 protein	CDR3 DNA
16	TRBV5-1	TRBJ1-1	.	.	CASSLDTVGWNTEAFF	TGCGCCAGCAGCTTGGACACGGTGGGATGGAACACTGAAGCTTTTTTT
13	TRBV5-1	TRBJ1-1	.	.	CASSHGGQTEAFF	TGCGCCAGCAGCCATGGGGGGCAGACTGAAGCTTTCTTT
13	TRBV6-6	TRBJ2-3	.	few	CASSYTLPDTQYF	TGTGCCAGCAGTTACACCCTACCAGATACGCAGTATTTT
13	TRBV5-4	TRBJ2-7	.	.	CASNWLSSYEQYF	TGTGCCAGCAACTGGCTGAGCTCCTACGAGCAGTACTTC
14	TRBV27	TRBJ2-7	.	.	CASSLYSESYEQYF	TGTGCCAGCAGTTTATATTCCGAATCCTACGAGCAGTACTTC
16	TRBV6-1	TRBJ1-5	.	.	CASSDRRGGRNQPQHF	TGTGCCAGCAGTGACCGGCGAGGGGGGCGGAATCAGCCCCAGCATTTT
17	TRBV20-1	TRBJ1-4	.	.	CSARDWETASTNEKLFF	TGCAGTGCTAGAGATTGGGAGACAGCTTCAACTAATGAAAAACTGTTTTTT
16	TRBV19	TRBJ2-1	TRBD2	.	CASSKLAGGTLDEQFF	TGTGCCAGTAGTAAACTAGCGGGGGGGACCTTGGATGAGCAGTTCTTC
16	TRBV5-6	TRBJ2-7	TRBD1	once	CASSPTGAPLSYEQYF	TGTGCCAGCAGCCCCACAGGGGCCCCCCTTTCCTACGAGCAGTACTTC
13	TRBV29-1	TRBJ1-1	.	.	CSVEDRVNTEAFF	TGCAGCGTTGAAGATCGTGTGAACACTGAAGCTTTCTTT
17	TRBV6-1	TRBJ2-1	TRBD2	.	CASRGTSGGGGYNEQFF	TGTGCCAGCAGAGGGACTAGCGGGGGGGGAGGCTACAATGAGCAGTTCTTC
14	TRBV30	TRBJ1-6	TRBD1	.	CAWNSGTGDSPLHF	TGTGCCTGGAACAGCGGGACAGGGGACTCACCCCTCCACTTT
14	TRBV29-1	TRBJ2-3	.	few	CSAPRGEGRDTQYF	TGCAGCGCCCCCAGGGGGGAGGGCCGAGATACGCAGTATTTT
16	TRBV5-1	TRBJ1-6	TRBD1	.	CASSLATTGLGSPLHF	TGCGCCAGCAGCTTGGCCACGACAGGGCTTGGTTCACCCCTCCACTTT
16	TRBV5-6	TRBJ2-1	.	.	CASSLSAAWPYNEQFF	TGTGCCAGCAGCTTGTCGGCGGCGTGGCCCTACAATGAGCAGTTCTTC